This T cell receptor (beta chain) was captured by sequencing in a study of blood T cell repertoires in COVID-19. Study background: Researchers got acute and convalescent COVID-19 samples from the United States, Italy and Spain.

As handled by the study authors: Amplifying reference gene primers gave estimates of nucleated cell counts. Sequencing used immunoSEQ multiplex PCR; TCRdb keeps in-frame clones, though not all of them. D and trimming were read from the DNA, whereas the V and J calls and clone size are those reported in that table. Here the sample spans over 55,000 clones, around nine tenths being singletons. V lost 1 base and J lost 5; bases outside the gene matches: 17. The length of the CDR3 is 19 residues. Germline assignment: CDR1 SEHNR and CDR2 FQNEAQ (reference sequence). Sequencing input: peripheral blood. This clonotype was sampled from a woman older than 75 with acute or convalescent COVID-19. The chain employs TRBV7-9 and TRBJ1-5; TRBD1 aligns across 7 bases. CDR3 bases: TGTGCCAGCAGCTTAGGGGGGACAGACCCGACAAGGGGTGATCAGCCCCAGCATTTT. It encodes CASSLGGTDPTRGDQPQHF.